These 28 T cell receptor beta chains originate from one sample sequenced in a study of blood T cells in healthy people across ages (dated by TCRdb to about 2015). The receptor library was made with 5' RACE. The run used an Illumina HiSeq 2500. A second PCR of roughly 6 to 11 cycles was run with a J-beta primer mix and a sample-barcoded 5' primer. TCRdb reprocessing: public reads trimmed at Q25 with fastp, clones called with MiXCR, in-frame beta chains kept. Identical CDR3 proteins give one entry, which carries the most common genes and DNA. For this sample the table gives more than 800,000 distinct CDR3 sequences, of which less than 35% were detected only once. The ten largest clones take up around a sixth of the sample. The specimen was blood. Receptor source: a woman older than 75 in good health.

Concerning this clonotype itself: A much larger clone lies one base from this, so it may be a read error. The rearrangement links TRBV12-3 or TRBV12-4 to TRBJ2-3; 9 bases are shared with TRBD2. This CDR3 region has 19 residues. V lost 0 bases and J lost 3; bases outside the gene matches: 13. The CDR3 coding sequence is TGTGCCAGCAGTTTAGCCCAAATGAAGTTGCGGGGGGGAACAGATACGCAGTATTTT. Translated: CASSLAQMKLRGGTDTQYF.

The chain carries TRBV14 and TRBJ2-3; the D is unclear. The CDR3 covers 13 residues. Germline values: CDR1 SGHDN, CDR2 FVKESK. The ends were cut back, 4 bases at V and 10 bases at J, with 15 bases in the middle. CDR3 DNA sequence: TGTGCCAGCAGCCTTCCATGGCCAAGTTCGCAGTATTTT. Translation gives CASSLPWPSSQYF.

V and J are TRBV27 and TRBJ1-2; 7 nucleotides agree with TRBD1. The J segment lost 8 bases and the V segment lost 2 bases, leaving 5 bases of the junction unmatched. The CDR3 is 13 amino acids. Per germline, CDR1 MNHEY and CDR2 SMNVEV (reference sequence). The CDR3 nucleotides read TGTGCCAGCAGTTTACTACAGGGGCAGGGCTACACCTTC. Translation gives CASSLLQGQGYTF.

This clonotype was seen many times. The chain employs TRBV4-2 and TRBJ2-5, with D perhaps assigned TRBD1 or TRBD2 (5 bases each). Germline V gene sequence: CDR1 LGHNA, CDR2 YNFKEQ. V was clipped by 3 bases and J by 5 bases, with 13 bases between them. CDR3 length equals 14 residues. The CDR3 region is CASSQGVSGETQYF. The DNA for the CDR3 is TGTGCCAGCAGCCAGGGGGTTTCGGGTGAGACCCAGTACTTC.

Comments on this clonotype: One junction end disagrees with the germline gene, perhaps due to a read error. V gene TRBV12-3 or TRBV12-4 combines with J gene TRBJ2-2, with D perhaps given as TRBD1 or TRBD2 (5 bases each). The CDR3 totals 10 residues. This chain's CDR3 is CASSRGERFF. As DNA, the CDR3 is TGTGCCAGCAGTCGAGGGGAGCGGTTTTTT.

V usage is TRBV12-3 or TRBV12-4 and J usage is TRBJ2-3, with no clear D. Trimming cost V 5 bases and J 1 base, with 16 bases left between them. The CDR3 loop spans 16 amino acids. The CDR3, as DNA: TGTGCCAGCAGTCCCTTTAACCTAGGCGGCACAGATACGCAGTATTTT. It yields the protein CASSPFNLGGTDTQYF.

The CDR3 protein is CASSARQDALHGYTF. CDR3 nucleotide sequence: TGTGCCAGCAGCGCCCGACAGGACGCCCTTCATGGCTACACCTTC. This sequence joins TRBV9 and TRBJ1-2, with a possible D match to TRBD1 (6 bases). Per the germline V gene, CDR1 is SGDLS and CDR2 is YYNGEE. Trimming shortened V by 3 bases and J by 6 bases, and 18 bases separated the two germline ends. The CDR3 length is 15 residues.

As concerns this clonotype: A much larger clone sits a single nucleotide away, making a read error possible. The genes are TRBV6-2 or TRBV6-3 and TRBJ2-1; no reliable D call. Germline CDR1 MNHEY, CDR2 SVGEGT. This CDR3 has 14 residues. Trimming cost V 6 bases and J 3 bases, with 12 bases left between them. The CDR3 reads CASRTPLDYNEQFF. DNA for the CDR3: TGTGCCAGCAGAACCCCCCTGGACTACAATGAGCAGTTCTTC.

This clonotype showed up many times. The CDR3 region has the DNA TGTGCCAGCAGCCCAGACAGGGGAACACGCACAGATACGCAGTATTTT. It translates to CASSPDRGTRTDTQYF. The chain is built from TRBV9 and TRBJ2-3, with TRBD1 matching 8 bases. This CDR3 comprises 16 residues. After removal of 4 bases from V and 1 base from J, the junction contained 8 bases not matched to a gene. Germline CDR1 reads SGDLS; CDR2 reads YYNGEE.

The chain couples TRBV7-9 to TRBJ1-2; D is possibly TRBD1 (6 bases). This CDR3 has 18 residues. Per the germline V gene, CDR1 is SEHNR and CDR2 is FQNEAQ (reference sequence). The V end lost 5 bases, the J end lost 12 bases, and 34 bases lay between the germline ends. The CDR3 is CASSIESGAIERPAGHTF. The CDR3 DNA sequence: TGTGCCAGCAGCATAGAGTCAGGGGCAATTGAGAGACCGGCCGGCCACACCTTC.

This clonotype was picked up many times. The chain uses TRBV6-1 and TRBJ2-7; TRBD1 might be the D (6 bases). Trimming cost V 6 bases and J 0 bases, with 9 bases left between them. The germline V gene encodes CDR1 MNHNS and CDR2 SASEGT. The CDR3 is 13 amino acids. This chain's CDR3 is CASRRGNSYEQYF. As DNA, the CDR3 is TGTGCCAGCAGGAGGGGGAACTCCTACGAGCAGTACTTC.

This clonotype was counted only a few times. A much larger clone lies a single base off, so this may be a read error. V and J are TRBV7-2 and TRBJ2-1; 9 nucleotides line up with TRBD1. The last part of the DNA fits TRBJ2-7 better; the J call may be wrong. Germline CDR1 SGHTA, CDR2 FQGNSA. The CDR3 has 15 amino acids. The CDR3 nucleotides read TGTGCCAGCAGCTTAATGGGACAGGGCTACAATGAGCAGTACTTC. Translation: CASSLMGQGYNEQYF.

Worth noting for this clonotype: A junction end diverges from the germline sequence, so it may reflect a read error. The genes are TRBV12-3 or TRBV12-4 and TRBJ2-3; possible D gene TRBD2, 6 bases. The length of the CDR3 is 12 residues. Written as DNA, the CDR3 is TGTGCCAGCAGCGGGAGCGCAGATATGCAGTATTTT. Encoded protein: CASSGSADMQYF.

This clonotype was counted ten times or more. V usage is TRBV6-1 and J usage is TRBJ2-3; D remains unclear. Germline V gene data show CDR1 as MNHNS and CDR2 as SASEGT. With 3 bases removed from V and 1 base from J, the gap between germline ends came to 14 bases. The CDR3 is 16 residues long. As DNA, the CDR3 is TGTGCCAGCAGTGAGCTGGGCAGGACCCGCACAGATACGCAGTATTTT. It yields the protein CASSELGRTRTDTQYF.

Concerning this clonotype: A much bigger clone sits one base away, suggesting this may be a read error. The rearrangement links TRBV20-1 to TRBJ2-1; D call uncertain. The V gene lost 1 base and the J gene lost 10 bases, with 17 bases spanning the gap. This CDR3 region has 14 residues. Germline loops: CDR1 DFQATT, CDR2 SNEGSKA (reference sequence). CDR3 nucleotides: TGCAGTGCTAGAGCGTCGAAAGTATTAGACGAGCAGTTCTTC. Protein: CSARASKVLDEQFF.

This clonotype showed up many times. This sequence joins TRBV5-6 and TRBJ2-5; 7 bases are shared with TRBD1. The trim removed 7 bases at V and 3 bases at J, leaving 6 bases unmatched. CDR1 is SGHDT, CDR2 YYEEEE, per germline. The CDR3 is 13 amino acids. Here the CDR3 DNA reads TGTGCCAGCGGTCCCGGGACAGAAGAGACCCAGTACTTC. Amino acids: CASGPGTEETQYF.

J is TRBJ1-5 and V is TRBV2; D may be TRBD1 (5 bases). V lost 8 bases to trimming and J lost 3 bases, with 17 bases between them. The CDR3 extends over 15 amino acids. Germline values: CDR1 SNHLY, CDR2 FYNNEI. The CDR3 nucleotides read TGTGCCAGCGGGGTAGACAGTTCGCACAATCAGCCCCAGCATTTT. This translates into CASGVDSSHNQPQHF.

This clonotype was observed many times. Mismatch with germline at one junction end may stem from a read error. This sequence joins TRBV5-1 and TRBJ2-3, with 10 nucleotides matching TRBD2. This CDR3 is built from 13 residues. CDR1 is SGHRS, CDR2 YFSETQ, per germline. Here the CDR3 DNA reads TGTGCCAGCAGCTTAGCGGGGGGAGATACGCAGTATTTT. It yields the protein CASSLAGGDTQYF.

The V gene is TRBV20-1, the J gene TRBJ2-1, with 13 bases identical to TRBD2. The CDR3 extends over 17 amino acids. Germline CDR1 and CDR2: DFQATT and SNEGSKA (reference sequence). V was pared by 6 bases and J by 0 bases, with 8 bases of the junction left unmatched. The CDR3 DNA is TGCAGTGCGACGACTAGCGGGGGGTTCCTCTCCTACAATGAGCAGTTCTTC. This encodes CSATTSGGFLSYNEQFF.

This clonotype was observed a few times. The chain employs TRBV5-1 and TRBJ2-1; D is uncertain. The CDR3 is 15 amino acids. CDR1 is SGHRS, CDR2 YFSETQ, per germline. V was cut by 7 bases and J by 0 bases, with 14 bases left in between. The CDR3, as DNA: TGCGCCAGCCGAACTACAGCAAGCTCCTACAATGAGCAGTTCTTC. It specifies CASRTTASSYNEQFF.

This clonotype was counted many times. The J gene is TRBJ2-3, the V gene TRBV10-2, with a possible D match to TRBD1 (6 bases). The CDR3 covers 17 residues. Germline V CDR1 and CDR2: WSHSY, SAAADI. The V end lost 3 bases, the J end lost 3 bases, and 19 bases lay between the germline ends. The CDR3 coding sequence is TGCGCCAGCAGTGATGGACAGCAAACCCTGGGGACAGATACGCAGTATTTT. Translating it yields CASSDGQQTLGTDTQYF.

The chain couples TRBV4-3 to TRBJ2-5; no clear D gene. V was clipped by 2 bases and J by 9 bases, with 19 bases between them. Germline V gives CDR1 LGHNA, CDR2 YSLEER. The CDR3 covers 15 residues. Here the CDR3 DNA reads TGCGCCAGCAGCCAAAGGGCCATAGGCAACCAGGCCCAGTACTTC. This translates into CASSQRAIGNQAQYF.

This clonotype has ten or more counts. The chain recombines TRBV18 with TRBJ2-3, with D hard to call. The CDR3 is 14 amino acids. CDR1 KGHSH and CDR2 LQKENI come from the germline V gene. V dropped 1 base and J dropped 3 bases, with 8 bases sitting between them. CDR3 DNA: TGTGCCAGCTCACCACGGTCCCGGACAGATACGCAGTATTTT. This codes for CASSPRSRTDTQYF.

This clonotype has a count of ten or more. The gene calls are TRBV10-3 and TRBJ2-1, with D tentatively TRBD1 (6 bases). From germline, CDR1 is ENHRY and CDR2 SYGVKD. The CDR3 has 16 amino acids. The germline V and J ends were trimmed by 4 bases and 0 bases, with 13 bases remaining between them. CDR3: CAISGQDSSSYNEQFF. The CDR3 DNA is TGTGCCATCAGTGGACAGGACTCGAGCTCCTACAATGAGCAGTTCTTC.

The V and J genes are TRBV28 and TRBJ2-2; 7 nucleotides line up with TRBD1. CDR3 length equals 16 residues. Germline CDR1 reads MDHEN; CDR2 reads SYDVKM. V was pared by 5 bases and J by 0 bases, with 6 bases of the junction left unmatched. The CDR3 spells CASSALGTANTGELFF. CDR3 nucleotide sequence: TGTGCCAGCAGTGCCCTAGGGACAGCGAACACCGGGGAGCTGTTTTTT.

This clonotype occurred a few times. The CDR3 loop reads CASSFSDRPQGSPLHF. The DNA for the CDR3 is TGTGCCAGCAGTTTCTCCGACAGGCCGCAGGGTTCACCCCTCCACTTT. This rearrangement joins TRBV6-5 to TRBJ1-6; a possible D gene is TRBD1 (6 bases). The CDR3 is 16 residues long. V was trimmed by 4 bases and J by 9 bases, leaving 19 bases between them. The V gene's germline CDR1 is MNHEY and CDR2 SVGAGI.

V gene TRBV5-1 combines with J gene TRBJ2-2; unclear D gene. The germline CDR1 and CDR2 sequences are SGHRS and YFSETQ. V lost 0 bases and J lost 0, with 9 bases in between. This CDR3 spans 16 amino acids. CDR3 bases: TGCGCCAGCAGCTTGGGGAGTACCGCGAACACCGGGGAGCTGTTTTTT. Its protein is CASSLGSTANTGELFF. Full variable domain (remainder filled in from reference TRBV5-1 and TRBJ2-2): KAGVTQTPRYLIKTRGQQVTLSCSPISGHRSVSWYQQTPGQGLQFLFEYFSETQRNKGNFPGRFSGRQFSNSRSEMNVSTLELGDSALYLCASSLGSTANTGELFFGEGSRLTVL.

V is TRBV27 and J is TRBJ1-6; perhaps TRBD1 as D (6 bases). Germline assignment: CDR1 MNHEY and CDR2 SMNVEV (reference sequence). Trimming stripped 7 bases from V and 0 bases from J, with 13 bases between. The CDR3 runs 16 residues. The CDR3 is CASTQTGYSYNSPLHF. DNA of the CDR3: TGTGCCAGCACCCAGACAGGTTACTCCTATAATTCACCCCTCCACTTT.